This TCR beta chain was profiled in a study of blood T cell repertoires in COVID-19 (dated by TCRdb to between 2020 and 2021). Some background on the complete study: Samples covering the acute and convalescent phases of COVID-19 were provided by collaborators in the United States, Italy and Spain. The prospective study material was composed of cDNA or gDNA derived from T cells, B-cell-depleted T cells, or PBMCs. Samples were obtained from the ongoing ImmuneRACE study (first 160 participants) and from approximately 1,200 subjects provided by 6 global collaborators. Subjects who had been exposed to COVID-19, were actively infected with it, or had recovered from it provided the deeply sampled blood TCRbeta repertoires that made up the dataset. Nearly every sample came with metadata listing a de-identified subject ID, COVID-19 status, age in years and sex. Where HLA class I and class II types were available, the types were taken from metadata supplied by the sample provider, not from assay-based typing. A freely available public database, intended as a resource for researchers studying the immune response to SARS-CoV-2, is where the repertoires were released.

CDR3 length: 13 amino acids, cysteine to phenylalanine. The kept DNA is CDR3 alone, 39 bases in frame from the first base. CDR1 and CDR2 are read off the germline V gene as MNHEY and SVGAGI. Cut back by 5 bases and 8 bases, the V and J ends lie 15 bases apart. Whole blood was collected in K2EDTA tubes by collaborating institutions according to the institutions' own protocols. Collaborator samples were shipped for TCRbeta analysis as frozen whole blood, isolated PBMCs, or DNA extracted from either sample type. TCRbeta CDR3 regions were amplified from genomic DNA using the immunoSEQ Assay, a bias-controlled multiplex PCR. The authors' pipeline ran thus. The number of nucleated cells in each sample was estimated by amplification of reference gene primers within the assay. To quantify the absolute abundance of each unique TCRbeta CDR3 rearrangement, sequence reads were collapsed and filtered. Productive Simpson clonality was computed per sample as the square root of Simpson's diversity index over productive rearrangements. TCRdb mirrors the immuneACCESS table, restricted to in-frame sequences. Some clones are absent from its copies; in checked studies, under half trace to an unresolved V gene, and the reason for the others is unknown. V and J calls and clone size are as listed in that table; D and trimming were resolved from the DNA. This sample lists around 56,000 clones; around 79% were detected once. Of the sample, roughly 3% falls within the top ten clones.

Paper-wide results and their limitations: The quantity of clinical and demographic metadata differed by source and by participant and was supplied without curation.

About this clone itself: Its cognate antigen has yet to be identified. Qualities for individual bases were not recorded, and no much larger clone is one base off.

Source material: peripheral blood. This TCR was recovered from a man aged 60 to 75 with acute or convalescent COVID-19. This sequence uses TRBV6-5 and TRBJ1-2, with no D gene named confidently. The DNA reads as follows: TGTGCCAGCAGTCTTGGTCCCCAGAGGGGCTACACCTTC. It encodes CASSLGPQRGYTF.